This TCR beta chain was profiled in a study of blood T cell repertoires in COVID-19. Study-level information: T cells, B-cell-depleted T cells, or PBMCs supplied cDNA or gDNA.

V gave up 1 base and J gave up 6 bases, with 7 bases separating them. This CDR3 has 14 amino acids. Germline V CDR1 and CDR2: SEHNR, FQNEAQ (reference sequence). In the study's own analysis: It was from reference gene primer amplification that nucleated cell counts were estimated. Measured with immunoSEQ multiplex PCR; TCRdb has only the in-frame clones, and not every one. That table supplies the V and J calls and clone size; D and trimming were determined from the DNA. Of 85,000 to 95,000 clones in the sample, 72% were seen once. The sequence was collected from a woman older than 75 with acute or convalescent COVID-19. The specimen was peripheral blood. J is TRBJ1-6 and V is TRBV7-9; unclear D gene. The CDR3 protein is CASSLDGRNSPLHF. The DNA for the CDR3 is TGTGCCAGCAGCTTAGATGGGCGTAATTCACCCCTCCACTTT.